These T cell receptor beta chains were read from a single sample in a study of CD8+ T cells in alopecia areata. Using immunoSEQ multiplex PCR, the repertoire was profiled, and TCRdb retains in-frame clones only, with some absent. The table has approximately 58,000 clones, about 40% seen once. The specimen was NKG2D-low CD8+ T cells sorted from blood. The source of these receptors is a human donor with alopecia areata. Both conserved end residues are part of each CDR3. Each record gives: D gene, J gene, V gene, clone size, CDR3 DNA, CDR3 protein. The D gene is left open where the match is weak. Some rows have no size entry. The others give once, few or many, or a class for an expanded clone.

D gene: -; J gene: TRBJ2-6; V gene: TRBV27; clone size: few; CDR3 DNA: TGTGCCAGCACATCTGGGGCCAACGTCCTGACTTTC; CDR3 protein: CASTSGANVLTF
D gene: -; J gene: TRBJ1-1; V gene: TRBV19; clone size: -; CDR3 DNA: TGTGCCAGTATACGGAGTTTCCCTGAAGCTTTCTTT; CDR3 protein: CASIRSFPEAFF
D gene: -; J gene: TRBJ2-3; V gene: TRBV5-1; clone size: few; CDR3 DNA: TGCGCCAGCAGCTTGGAACGGGACACAGATACGCAGTATTTT; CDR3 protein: CASSLERDTDTQYF
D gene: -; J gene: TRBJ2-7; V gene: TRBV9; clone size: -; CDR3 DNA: TGTGCCAGCAGCCAGGGTCCCTCCTACGAGCAGTACTTC; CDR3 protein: CASSQGPSYEQYF
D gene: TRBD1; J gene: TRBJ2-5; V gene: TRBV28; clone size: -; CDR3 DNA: TGTGCCAGCAGCCTTCTACAGGGGGTCCAAGAGACCCAGTACTTC; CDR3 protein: CASSLLQGVQETQYF
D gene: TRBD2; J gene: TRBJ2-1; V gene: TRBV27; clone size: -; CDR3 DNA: TGTGCCAGCAAACTAGCGGGGGGGTACAATGAGCAGTTCTTC; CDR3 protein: CASKLAGGYNEQFF
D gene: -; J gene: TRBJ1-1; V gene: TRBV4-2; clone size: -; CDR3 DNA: TGTGCCAGCAGCCAAGATAACCGACCCCAGAAGACTGAAGCTTTCTTT; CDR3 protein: CASSQDNRPQKTEAFF
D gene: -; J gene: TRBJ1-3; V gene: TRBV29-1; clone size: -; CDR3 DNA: TGCAGCGCCAGGACCACTAATGGAAACACCATATATTTT; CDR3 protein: CSARTTNGNTIYF
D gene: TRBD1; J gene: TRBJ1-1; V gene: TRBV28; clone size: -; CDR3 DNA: TGTGCCAGCACCATGGGACAGCGATTAGAAGCTTTCTTT; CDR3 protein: CASTMGQRLEAFF
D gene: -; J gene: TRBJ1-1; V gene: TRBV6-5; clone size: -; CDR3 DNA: TGTGCCAGCAGAACGGACAGATATCCTGAAGCTTTCTTT; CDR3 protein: CASRTDRYPEAFF
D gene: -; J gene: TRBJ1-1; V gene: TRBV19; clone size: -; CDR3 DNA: TGTGCCAGTAGTATCTCCCCCTTTATGAACACTGAAGCTTTCTTT; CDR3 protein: CASSISPFMNTEAFF
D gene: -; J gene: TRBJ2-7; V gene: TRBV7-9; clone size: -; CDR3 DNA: TGTGCCAGCAGCTTTGGGGGAGGCGTCGGCTACGAGCAGTACTTC; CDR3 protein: CASSFGGGVGYEQYF
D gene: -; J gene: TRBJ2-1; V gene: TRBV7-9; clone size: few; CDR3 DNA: TGTGCCAGCAGCAAGAACAATGAGCAGTTCTTC; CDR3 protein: CASSKNNEQFF
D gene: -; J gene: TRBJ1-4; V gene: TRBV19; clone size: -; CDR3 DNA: TGTGCCAGCCGGGACGGACTAAGTGAAAAACTGTTTTTT; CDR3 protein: CASRDGLSEKLFF
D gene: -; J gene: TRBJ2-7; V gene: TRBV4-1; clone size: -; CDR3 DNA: TGCGCCAGCAGCCAAGCGTCTGCGCAGTACTTC; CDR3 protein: CASSQASAQYF
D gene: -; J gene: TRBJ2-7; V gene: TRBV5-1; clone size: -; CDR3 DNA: TGCGCCAGCAGCTTCGAGGGATGGCAATACGAGCAGTACTTC; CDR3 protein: CASSFEGWQYEQYF
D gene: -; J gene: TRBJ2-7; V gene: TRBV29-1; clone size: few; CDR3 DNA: TGCAGCGTTGCAGGGGGGGTACCCCCCTACGAGCAGTACTTC; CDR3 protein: CSVAGGVPPYEQYF
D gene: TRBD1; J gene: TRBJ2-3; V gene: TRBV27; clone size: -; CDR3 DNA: TGTGCCAGCAGCACAGGGGGCGCAGATACGCAGTATTTT; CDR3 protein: CASSTGGADTQYF
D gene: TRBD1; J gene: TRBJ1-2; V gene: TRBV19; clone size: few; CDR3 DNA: TGTGCCAGCAGGGGGACAGATGCACGATATGGCTACACCTTC; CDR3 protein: CASRGTDARYGYTF
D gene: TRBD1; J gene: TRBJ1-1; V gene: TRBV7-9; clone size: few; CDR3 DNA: TGTGCCAGCAGGCCGGGACAGATCAACACTGAAGCTTTCTTT; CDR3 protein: CASRPGQINTEAFF
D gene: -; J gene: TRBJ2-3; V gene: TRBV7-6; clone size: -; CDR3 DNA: TGTGCCAGCAGCTTGTTAGGGGAGGCAGATACGCAGTATTTT; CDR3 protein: CASSLLGEADTQYF
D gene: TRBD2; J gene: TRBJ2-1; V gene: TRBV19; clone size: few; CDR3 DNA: TGTGCCAGTAGTACAACACTAGCGGGAGCCTCCGGTGAGCAGTTCTTC; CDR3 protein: CASSTTLAGASGEQFF
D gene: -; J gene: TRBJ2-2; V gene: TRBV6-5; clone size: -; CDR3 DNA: TGTGCCAGCAGTCTAGGGAACACCGGGGAGCTGTTTTTT; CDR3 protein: CASSLGNTGELFF
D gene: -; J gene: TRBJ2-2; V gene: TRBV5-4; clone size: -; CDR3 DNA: TGTGCCAGCAGCAGGAACACCGGGGAGCTGTTTTTT; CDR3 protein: CASSRNTGELFF
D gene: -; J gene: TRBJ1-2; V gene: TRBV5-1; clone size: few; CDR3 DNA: TGCGCCAGCAGCTTGGAGGGGCAGGACAGCTATGGCTACACCTTC; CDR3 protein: CASSLEGQDSYGYTF
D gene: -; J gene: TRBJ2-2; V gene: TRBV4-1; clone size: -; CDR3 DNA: TGCGCCAGCAGCATTAACACCGGGGAGCTGTTTTTT; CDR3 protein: CASSINTGELFF
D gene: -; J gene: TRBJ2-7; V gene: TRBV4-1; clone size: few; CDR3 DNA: TGCGCCAGCAGCCAAGCAAACGAGCAGTACTTC; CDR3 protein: CASSQANEQYF
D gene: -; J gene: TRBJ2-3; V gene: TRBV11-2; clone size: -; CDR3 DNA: TGTGCCAGCAGCTTAGGAAATACGCAGTATTTT; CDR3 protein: CASSLGNTQYF
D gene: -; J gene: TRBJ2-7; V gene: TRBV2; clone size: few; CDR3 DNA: TGTGCCAGCCTGGGGGTTCGCGAGCAGTACTTC; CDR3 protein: CASLGVREQYF
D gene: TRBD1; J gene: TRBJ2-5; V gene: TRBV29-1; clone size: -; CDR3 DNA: TGCAGCGGGACAGGGAGGCAAGAGACCCAGTACTTC; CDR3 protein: CSGTGRQETQYF
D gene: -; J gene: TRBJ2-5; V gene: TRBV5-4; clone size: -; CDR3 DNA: TGTGCCAGCAGCCCGACAAACAACCAAGAGACCCAGTACTTC; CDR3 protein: CASSPTNNQETQYF
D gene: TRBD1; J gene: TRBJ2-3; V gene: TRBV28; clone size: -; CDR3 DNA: TGTGCCAGTAGGACGGACAGGGCGGAGGGCACAGATACGCAGTATTTT; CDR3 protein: CASRTDRAEGTDTQYF
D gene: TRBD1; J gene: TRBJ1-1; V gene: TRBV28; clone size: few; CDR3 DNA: TGTGCCAGCAGTTTATCCGACAGGGGCGTCACTGAAGCTTTCTTT; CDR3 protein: CASSLSDRGVTEAFF
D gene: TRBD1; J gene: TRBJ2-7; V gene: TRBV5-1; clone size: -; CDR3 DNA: TGCGCCAGCAGCTCCACCACTGGTCGTGTAGGGGGCTATGAGAACGAGCAGTACTTC; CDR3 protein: CASSSTTGRVGGYENEQYF
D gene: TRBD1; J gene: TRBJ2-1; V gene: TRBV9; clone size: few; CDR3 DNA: TGTGCCAGCAGCCGACCGGACAGGTCATCCTACAATGAGCAGTTCTTC; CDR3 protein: CASSRPDRSSYNEQFF
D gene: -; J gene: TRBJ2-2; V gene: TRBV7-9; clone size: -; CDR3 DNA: TGTGCCAGCAGCACAAGAACAGACACCGGGGAGCTGTTTTTT; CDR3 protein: CASSTRTDTGELFF
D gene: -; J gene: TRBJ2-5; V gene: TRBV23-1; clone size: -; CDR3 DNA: TGCGCCAGCAGTCAATCCGCCGTTGGGCGAGGAGAGACCCAGTACTTC; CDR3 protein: CASSQSAVGRGETQYF
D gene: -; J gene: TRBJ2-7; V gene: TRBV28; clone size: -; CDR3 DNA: TGTGCCAGCAGACTTCCACGAAGAGCCAACGAGCAGTACTTC; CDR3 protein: CASRLPRRANEQYF
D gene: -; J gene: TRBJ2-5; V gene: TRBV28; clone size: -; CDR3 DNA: TGTGCCAGCAGTCCCGCCCAGACCCAGTACTTC; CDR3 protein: CASSPAQTQYF
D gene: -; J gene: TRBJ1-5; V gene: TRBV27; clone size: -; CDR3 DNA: TGTGCCAGCAGCCTTGCCGGCGGTAATCAGCCCCAGCATTTT; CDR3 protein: CASSLAGGNQPQHF
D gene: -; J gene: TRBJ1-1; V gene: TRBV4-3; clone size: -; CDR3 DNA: TGCGCCAGCAGCCCTGGCTATGGACTTGAAGCTTTCTTT; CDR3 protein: CASSPGYGLEAFF
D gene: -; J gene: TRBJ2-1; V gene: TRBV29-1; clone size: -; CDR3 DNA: TGCAGCGTGGGGGATGGGGTTGAGCAGTTCTTC; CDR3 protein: CSVGDGVEQFF